Shown below are 25 T cell receptor beta chains from a single sample sequenced in a study of Ad26.COV2.S vaccination and SARS-CoV-2 variants. Treatment denoted: roughly 18 received Ad26.COV2.S at low or high dose, single or two shots; several received placebo; per-sample allocation not given. Sample collection was performed on day 63 after the first vaccine or placebo injection. The assay was immunoSEQ multiplex PCR, and TCRdb's table has in-frame clones only and misses some. Here the sample spans a few hundred thousand clones, 90% being singletons. The sample in question was peripheral blood, obtained in a trial of Ad26.COV2.S vaccine versus placebo. These receptors were collected from a person between 18 and 59 years old who received the Ad26.COV2.S COVID-19 vaccine or a placebo.

The CDR3 DNA reads TGTGCCAGCAGAGCAGACAGACAAAACTATGGCTACACCTTC. Translation: CASRADRQNYGYTF. The rearrangement joins TRBV6-6 to TRBJ1-2; weak D call: TRBD1 (5 bases). The CDR3 is 14 residues long. The germline gives CDR1 MNHNY, CDR2 SVGAGI (reference sequence). Trimming shortened V by 6 bases and J by 2 bases, and 13 bases separated the two germline ends.

The CDR3 loop reads CASSVGHLNTEAFF. CDR3 DNA: TGTGCCAGCAGCGTAGGGCACTTGAACACTGAAGCTTTCTTT. The rearrangement joins TRBV9 to TRBJ1-1; D uncertain. The CDR3 is made up of 14 amino acids. CDR1 is SGDLS, CDR2 YYNGEE, per germline. V was shortened by 0 bases and J by 0 bases, with 6 bases between the two germline ends. The complete variable domain, with remaining parts taken from reference TRBV9 and TRBJ1-1, reads DSGVTQTPKHLITATGQRVTLRCSPRSGDLSVYWYQQSLDQGLQFLIQYYNGEERAKGNILERFSAQQFPDLHSELNLSSLELGDSALYFCASSVGHLNTEAFFGQGTRLTVV.

V gene TRBV6-2 or TRBV6-3 combines with J gene TRBJ2-5; no reliable D call. Trimming shortened V by 1 base and J by 2 bases, and 8 bases separated the two germline ends. Per the germline V gene, CDR1 is MNHEY and CDR2 is SVGEGT. CDR3 length: 14 residues. The CDR3 protein is CASSYFGPQETQYF. In DNA, the CDR3 is TGTGCCAGCAGTTACTTCGGGCCTCAAGAGACCCAGTACTTC.

This chain connects TRBV5-6 to TRBJ2-7; 12 bases match TRBD2. V trimming: 6 bases; J trimming: 4 bases; junction bases outside the gene matches: 14. Germline V gene data show CDR1 as SGHDT and CDR2 as YYEEEE. The CDR3 is made up of 17 amino acids. The CDR3, as DNA: TGTGCCAGCACCCTGATCAGACTAGCGGGAGTGAGGTACGAGCAGTACTTC. Its translation: CASTLIRLAGVRYEQYF.

The chain couples TRBV9 to TRBJ2-5; the D gene is possibly TRBD2 (6 bases). The CDR3 is made up of 15 amino acids. The germline V and J ends were trimmed by 2 bases and 2 bases, with 13 bases remaining between them. The germline V gene encodes CDR1 SGDLS and CDR2 YYNGEE. Here the CDR3 DNA reads TGTGCCAGCAGCGTTGGAGGGCTTAGTCAAGAGACCCAGTACTTC. It specifies CASSVGGLSQETQYF.

The J gene is TRBJ1-2, the V gene TRBV5-1; D perhaps matches TRBD1 (6 bases). Germline V gene lookup returns CDR1 SGHRS and CDR2 YFSETQ. This CDR3 region has 14 residues. The V end was cut by 7 bases, the J end by 2 bases, with 15 bases between. In nucleotides, the CDR3 is TGCGCCAGCGCCCGGGGGGACACAAACTATGGCTACACCTTC. It codes for CASARGDTNYGYTF.

V and J are TRBV19 and TRBJ1-3; D may be TRBD1 (5 bases). V was pared by 6 bases and J by 0 bases, with 9 bases between. Per germline, CDR1 LNHDA and CDR2 SQIVND (reference sequence). This CDR3 spans 14 amino acids. The CDR3 reads CASSSGDSGNTIYF. The CDR3 nucleotides are TGTGCCAGTAGCTCGGGGGACTCTGGAAACACCATATATTTT.

The J gene is TRBJ1-2, the V gene TRBV9; unclear D gene. From germline, CDR1 is SGDLS and CDR2 YYNGEE. The CDR3 loop spans 14 amino acids. The V end was cut by 0 bases, the J end by 5 bases, with 11 bases between. CDR3 loop: CASSVVDGGYGYTF. The CDR3 DNA reads as TGTGCCAGCAGCGTAGTGGACGGTGGTTATGGCTACACCTTC. The full variable domain, with the rest looked up from reference TRBV9 and TRBJ1-2, is DSGVTQTPKHLITATGQRVTLRCSPRSGDLSVYWYQQSLDQGLQFLIQYYNGEERAKGNILERFSAQQFPDLHSELNLSSLELGDSALYFCASSVVDGGYGYTFGSGTRLTVV.

The chain carries TRBV28 and TRBJ1-2; 8 bases are shared with TRBD1. The CDR3 sequence is 12 residues long. Germline V gives CDR1 MDHEN, CDR2 SYDVKM. J was trimmed by 6 bases and V by 7 bases; bases with no gene match: 4. CDR3: CASIGTGDGYTF. The CDR3 DNA sequence: TGTGCCAGCATCGGGACAGGTGATGGCTACACCTTC.

The V and J genes are TRBV11-2 and TRBJ2-3; the match to TRBD2 covers 7 bases. CDR1 and CDR2 (germline): SGHAT, FQNNGV. V lost 3 bases to trimming and J lost 0 bases; unmatched junction nucleotides: 9. The CDR3 is 17 amino acids. The CDR3 protein is CASSFLAVDFSTDTQYF. For the CDR3, the DNA is TGTGCCAGCAGCTTCCTAGCGGTGGACTTTAGCACAGATACGCAGTATTTT.

This chain links TRBV18 with TRBJ1-1; 9 bases align to TRBD1. The germline CDR1 and CDR2 sequences are KGHSH and LQKENI. Germline trimming cut 1 base from V and 7 bases from J; bases unmatched to any gene: 7. The CDR3 runs to 15 residues. CDR3 in DNA: TGTGCCAGCTCACCACTACCGGGACAGGGTGGTGAAGCTTTCTTT. It translates to CASSPLPGQGGEAFF.

This rearrangement joins TRBV20-1 to TRBJ1-1; D ambiguous. Germline CDR1 DFQATT, CDR2 SNEGSKA (reference sequence). CDR3 size: 13 residues. The ends were cut back, 3 bases at V and 0 bases at J, with 8 bases in the middle. The CDR3 region has the DNA TGCAGTGCTAGTTTCACTGTGAACACTGAAGCTTTCTTT. This sequence encodes CSASFTVNTEAFF.

This rearrangement joins TRBV19 to TRBJ2-7, with D tentatively TRBD2 (6 bases). CDR1 is LNHDA, CDR2 SQIVND, per germline (reference sequence). The CDR3 is made up of 11 amino acids. V was clipped by 7 bases and J by 6 bases, with 10 bases between them. The CDR3, as DNA: TGTGCCAGTATGCGGGGAGGCGAGCAGTACTTC. Its translation: CASMRGGEQYF.

This clone has only a few counts. V gene TRBV6-5 combines with J gene TRBJ1-6; no clear D. CDR3 length: 12 residues. The V end was cut by 4 bases, the J end by 10 bases, with 8 bases between. Germline V gene data show CDR1 as MNHEY and CDR2 as SVGAGI. CDR3 nucleotide sequence: TGTGCCAGCAGTTTTTCAGAATCACCCCTCCACTTT. Residues: CASSFSESPLHF.

The chain uses TRBV19 and TRBJ2-2; no clear D. The CDR3 runs to 12 residues. Trimming shortened V by 5 bases and J by 4 bases, and 5 bases separated the two germline ends. Germline V CDR1 and CDR2: LNHDA, SQIVND (reference sequence). Here the CDR3 DNA reads TGTGCCAGTAGTCATCGCACCGGGGAGCTGTTTTTT. It encodes CASSHRTGELFF.

This sequence joins TRBV6-5 and TRBJ1-5; maybe TRBD1 (5 bases). There are 15 residues in the CDR3. Deletions cut 6 bases from V and 2 bases from J, with 14 bases between. Germline V gives CDR1 MNHEY, CDR2 SVGAGI. Written as DNA, the CDR3 is TGTGCCAGCAGGAGGAGAGGACACGGCAATCAGCCCCAGCATTTT. Amino acids: CASRRRGHGNQPQHF.

The chain links TRBV11-2 to TRBJ2-2; D unresolved. Germline values: CDR1 SGHAT, CDR2 FQNNGV. The CDR3 length is 15 residues. Trimming shortened V by 0 bases and J by 0 bases, and 5 bases separated the two germline ends. The CDR3: CASSLEASNTGELFF. The CDR3 DNA follows: TGTGCCAGCAGCTTAGAGGCCTCGAACACCGGGGAGCTGTTTTTT.

V is TRBV20-1 and J is TRBJ2-7; 7 positions match TRBD2. Per the germline V gene, CDR1 is DFQATT and CDR2 is SNEGSKA (reference sequence). This CDR3 has 13 residues. V was clipped by 3 bases and J by 5 bases; unmatched bases: 7. This CDR3 is CSASALGRDEQYF. As DNA, the CDR3 is TGCAGTGCTAGTGCCTTGGGGAGGGACGAGCAGTACTTC.

The rearrangement links TRBV4-3 to TRBJ2-3; 9 nucleotides agree with TRBD1. J was trimmed by 1 base and V by 4 bases; bases with no gene match: 3. There are 15 residues in the CDR3. Germline CDR1 LGHNA, CDR2 YSLEER. The CDR3 DNA reads as TGCGCCAGCAGCCTGCGGACAGGGGGCACAGATACGCAGTATTTT. Protein sequence: CASSLRTGGTDTQYF.

The chain has TRBV6-5 and TRBJ1-2; no reliable D call. The CDR3 covers 12 residues. V was shortened by 3 bases and J by 8 bases, with 10 bases between the two germline ends. The germline CDR1 and CDR2 sequences are MNHEY and SVGAGI. As DNA, the CDR3 is TGTGCCAGCAGTTATCTGAAGTCAGGCTACACCTTC. Translation gives CASSYLKSGYTF.

This clone was counted a single time. The chain employs TRBV9 and TRBJ1-1; 7 nucleotides align to TRBD1. The CDR3 has 14 amino acids. From germline, CDR1 is SGDLS and CDR2 YYNGEE. V dropped 4 bases and J dropped 0; count of bases not matched to a gene: 3. The chain's CDR3 is CASSKGQLNTEAFF. For the CDR3, the DNA is TGTGCCAGCAGCAAGGGACAGTTGAACACTGAAGCTTTCTTT.

The rearrangement joins TRBV2 to TRBJ1-4; the D gene is possibly TRBD1 (6 bases). Trimming shortened V by 5 bases and J by 8 bases, and 15 bases separated the two germline ends. CDR3 length: 14 residues. Germline V gives CDR1 SNHLY, CDR2 FYNNEI. The CDR3 DNA reads as TGTGCCAGCAGTCGGGACAACTTGGAGGAAAAACTGTTTTTT. It translates to CASSRDNLEEKLFF.

This sequence joins TRBV6-6 and TRBJ1-5; weak D call: TRBD1 (6 bases). The CDR3 covers 14 residues. Trimming removed 2 bases at V and 6 bases at J, with 11 bases between. Germline assignment: CDR1 MNHNY and CDR2 SVGAGI (reference sequence). CDR3 sequence: CASSYAGGVQPQHF. CDR3 coding DNA: TGTGCCAGCAGTTACGCTGGGGGCGTTCAGCCCCAGCATTTT.

This chain links TRBV18 with TRBJ1-2, with D hard to call. This CDR3 region has 15 residues. V gave up 0 bases and J gave up 1 base, with 9 bases separating them. Germline-derived CDR1 and CDR2 are KGHSH and LQKENI. The CDR3 reads CASSPPSQVNYGYTF. CDR3 nucleotide sequence: TGTGCCAGCTCACCACCATCCCAGGTTAACTATGGCTACACCTTC. The whole variable domain, remainder taken from reference TRBV18 and TRBJ1-2, is NAGVMQNPRHLVRRRGQEARLRCSPMKGHSHVYWYRQLPEEGLKFMVYLQKENIIDESGMPKERFSAEFPKEGPSILRIQQVVRGDSAAYFCASSPPSQVNYGYTFGSGTRLTVV.

The CDR3 here is CASSRDGTNYGYTF. As DNA, the CDR3 is TGCGCCAGCAGTAGGGACGGAACTAACTATGGCTACACCTTC. V gene TRBV5-1 combines with J gene TRBJ1-2, with a tentative D call TRBD1 (5 bases). V was clipped by 5 bases and J by 0 bases, with 11 bases between them. The germline gives CDR1 SGHRS, CDR2 YFSETQ. CDR3 length: 14 amino acids.